The rows below give T cell receptor beta chains drawn from one sample of a study of cytomegalovirus exposure and HLA in healthy donors. Some clones are missing from TCRdb's copy, which holds only in-frame ones; the method was immunoSEQ multiplex PCR. The data contain 55,000 to 70,000 clones, just under 95% of them singletons. The sequencing input was PBMCs. Receptors originate from a man aged 18 to 30 in good health and CMV-seronegative. CDR3s include the opening cysteine and the closing phenylalanine or tryptophan. D genes are given only for firm matches. Clone sizes are given selectively: once, few, many, or a class where the clone is expanded.

>TRBJ1-3|-|-|TRBV5-6
TGTGCCAGCAGCTTGGCCAGACAGATCTCTGGAAACACCATATATTTT
CASSLARQISGNTIYF
>TRBJ2-7|-|-|TRBV7-8
TGTGCCAGCAGCCCGCAGAGGGACTCAAACTACGAGCAGTACTTC
CASSPQRDSNYEQYF
>TRBJ1-2|-|TRBD1|TRBV5-1
TGCGCCAGCAGCTTGCAGGGGGAGGTTGGCTACACCTTC
CASSLQGEVGYTF
>TRBJ1-2|-|-|TRBV11-2
TGTGCCAGCAGCCAGGAGGGCAGGGCTTCTGGCTACACCTTC
CASSQEGRASGYTF
>TRBJ1-5|-|-|TRBV18
TGTGCCAGTTCCAGGGGTGTGAATCAGCCCCAGCATTTT
CASSRGVNQPQHF
>TRBJ1-2|-|-|TRBV23-1
TGCGCCAGCATCACCGGTTCTGCTCCCCCGAACGACTATGGCTACACCTTC
CASITGSAPPNDYGYTF
>TRBJ2-5|-|-|TRBV5-1
TGCGCCAGCAGCTTGGCCGGGGGAGAGACCCAGTACTTC
CASSLAGGETQYF
>TRBJ1-2|-|-|TRBV28
TGTGCCAGCAGTTTAAGCGCCGCGGGGAGGGGGGGCCCCAACTATGGCTACACCTTC
CASSLSAAGRGGPNYGYTF
>TRBJ1-5|-|TRBD1|TRBV30
TGTGCCTGTGGGGGGACAGGGGCGCGGCAGCCCCAGCATTTT
CACGGTGARQPQHF
>TRBJ2-1|-|TRBD2|TRBV30
TGTGCCTGGAGCCCCCAACTAGCGGGAGGGAAGCGGCAGTTCTTC
CAWSPQLAGGKRQFF
>TRBJ2-7|-|-|TRBV2
TGTGCCAGCAAGGGCGCTCCGACAGAGACCTACGAGCAGTACTTC
CASKGAPTETYEQYF
>TRBJ2-5|-|-|TRBV11-2
TGTGCCAGCAGCTTAGCTACGGGTAGGGAGACCCAGTACTTC
CASSLATGRETQYF
>TRBJ2-1|few|-|TRBV19
TGTGCCAGTAGTATAGCCGAACAGAGGCAGTTCTTC
CASSIAEQRQFF
>TRBJ2-1|-|TRBD2|TRBV5-4
TGTGCCAGCAGCTTGACGACTAGCGGGAGTAATGAGCAGTTCTTC
CASSLTTSGSNEQFF
>TRBJ2-5|-|-|TRBV7-7
TGTGCCAGCAGCTTAAACAATCAAGAGACCCAGTACTTC
CASSLNNQETQYF
>TRBJ2-5|-|-|TRBV5-6
TGTGCCAGCAGCTCGGACACGTTGGGGGAGACCCAGTACTTC
CASSSDTLGETQYF
>TRBJ2-7|-|TRBD2|TRBV14
TGTGCCAGCAGCCGGGGACTAGCGGGAGGCTACGAGCAGTACTTC
CASSRGLAGGYEQYF
>TRBJ2-7|-|TRBD1|TRBV7-2
TGTGCCAGCAGCTCGAGACAGGGCGCCCTGGAGCAGTACTTC
CASSSRQGALEQYF
>TRBJ2-7|-|TRBD1|TRBV7-9
TGTGCCAGCAGCTCCGGGACAGAGTTCTACGAGCAGTACTTC
CASSSGTEFYEQYF
>TRBJ1-5|-|-|TRBV6-4
TGTGCCAGCAGTGTAGCTCCATGGTGGCAGCCCCAGCATTTT
CASSVAPWWQPQHF
>TRBJ2-1|-|TRBD2|TRBV7-7
TGTGCCAGCAGCTTAACGAGGAGCGGGAGGTCACAAGACGGCCCCTACAATGAGCAGTTCTTC
CASSLTRSGRSQDGPYNEQFF
>TRBJ1-5|once|-|TRBV28
TGTGCCAGCAGTTTCCTTCAGGGGAGCAATCAGCCCCAGCATTTT
CASSFLQGSNQPQHF